This is a list of T cell receptor beta chains from one sample in a study of neurological immune-mediated disorders. TCRdb redid the calling of the 5' RACE reads with MiXCR, one entry per CDR3 protein. The top ten clones hold 7.5% of a sample with roughly 21,000 distinct CDR3 sequences, 17% of them seen once. The specimen was CD8+ T cells from blood. Receptors were obtained from a woman between 18 and 29 years old with multiple sclerosis. The CDR3 runs from the conserved cysteine through the conserved F or W. D genes are given only for firm matches. Some rows have no size entry. The others give once, few or many, or a class for an expanded clone.

D gene	clone size	J gene	V gene	CDR3 protein	CDR3 DNA
NA	many	TRBJ1-2	TRBV20-1	CSAIKEGTWPYGTF	TGCAGTGCTATAAAAGAAGGGACATGGCCCTATGGCACCTTC
TRBD1	medium-sized	TRBJ1-1	TRBV29-1	CSVETGGGAFF	TGCAGCGTAGAGACAGGGGGCGGTGCTTTCTTT
TRBD1	medium-sized	TRBJ2-5	TRBV28	CASSAGQGRETQYF	TGTGCCAGCAGCGCGGGACAGGGTCGTGAGACCCAGTACTTC
NA	few	TRBJ2-7	TRBV7-6	CASSPGEGTEQYF	TGTGCCAGCAGCCCAGGGGAGGGGACCGAGCAGTACTTC
NA	many	TRBJ2-1	TRBV3-1	CASSPDRSSYNEQFF	TGTGCCAGCAGTCCCGACAGGAGCTCCTACAATGAGCAGTTCTTC
TRBD2	many	TRBJ2-1	TRBV7-9	CASSPKTSGLYNEQFF	TGTGCCAGCAGCCCTAAAACTAGCGGCCTGTACAATGAGCAGTTCTTC
NA	many	TRBJ2-1	TRBV30	CAWRVDGYNEQFF	TGTGCCTGGAGAGTAGACGGATACAATGAGCAGTTCTTC
TRBD1	medium-sized	TRBJ1-1	TRBV20-1	CSAQPGQGHTEAFF	TGCAGTGCCCAACCGGGACAGGGGCACACTGAAGCTTTCTTT
TRBD1	NA	TRBJ2-7	TRBV29-1	CSVGQGAVIYEQYF	TGCAGCGTCGGCCAGGGGGCGGTCATCTACGAGCAGTACTTC
TRBD2	many	TRBJ2-1	TRBV4-1	CASSPTSGPNNEQFF	TGCGCCAGCAGCCCTACTAGCGGCCCTAACAATGAGCAGTTCTTC
TRBD1	many	TRBJ1-1	TRBV30	CAWGLGQGNFGAFF	TGTGCCTGGGGCTTGGGACAGGGGAATTTTGGCGCTTTCTTT
TRBD1	many	TRBJ1-6	TRBV20-1	CSARDRERGLRGRIDSPLHF	TGCAGTGCCAGGGACAGGGAAAGAGGCTTGCGAGGTCGGATTGATTCACCCCTCCACTTT
NA	many	TRBJ2-7	TRBV5-5	CASSFLPQETRTYEQYF	TGTGCCAGCAGCTTCCTCCCCCAGGAGACTCGAACCTACGAGCAGTACTTC
NA	many	TRBJ1-1	TRBV10-3	CAISEWDQQFEAFF	TGTGCCATCAGTGAGTGGGATCAGCAGTTTGAAGCTTTCTTT
NA	many	TRBJ1-2	TRBV13	CASSFISGSVTGYTF	TGTGCCAGCAGCTTCATTTCGGGGTCTGTAACTGGCTACACCTTC
NA	NA	TRBJ2-1	TRBV3-1	CASSQEGRGYNEQFF	TGTGCCAGCAGCCAAGAGGGAAGGGGGTACAATGAGCAGTTCTTC
NA	many	TRBJ2-3	TRBV5-1	CASSLDGGPDTQYF	TGCGCCAGCAGCTTGGATGGAGGCCCAGATACGCAGTATTTT
NA	many	TRBJ2-7	TRBV4-2	CASSQEVTAYEQYF	TGTGCCAGCAGCCAAGAGGTAACAGCCTACGAGCAGTACTTC
TRBD2	many	TRBJ2-1	TRBV6-6	CASSHPGTSAYNEQFF	TGTGCCAGCAGCCACCCCGGGACTAGCGCCTACAATGAGCAGTTCTTC
NA	many	TRBJ2-1	TRBV7-9	CASSPRQAFRGDEQFF	TGTGCCAGCAGCCCCAGACAGGCCTTTCGGGGGGATGAGCAGTTCTTC
NA	many	TRBJ2-3	TRBV3-1	CASSWDLTDTQYF	TGTGCCAGCAGCTGGGACCTCACAGATACGCAGTATTTT
NA	many	TRBJ2-1	TRBV20-1	CSARPRRAGLNNEQFF	TGCAGTGCTAGACCACGACGGGCAGGGTTGAACAATGAGCAGTTCTTC
NA	many	TRBJ2-3	TRBV13	CASRGDTDTQYF	TGTGCCAGCCGAGGGGACACAGATACGCAGTATTTT
NA	many	TRBJ2-1	TRBV27	CASSYNFGSSYNEQFF	TGTGCCAGCAGCTATAACTTCGGTAGCTCCTACAATGAGCAGTTCTTC
TRBD2	many	TRBJ2-5	TRBV12-3/TRBV12-4	CASRRAPTSGEQETQYF	TGTGCCAGCAGGCGAGCCCCGACTAGCGGGGAGCAAGAGACCCAGTACTTC
TRBD2	many	TRBJ2-5	TRBV20-1	CSARTFRLAGGKETQYF	TGCAGTGCTAGGACTTTTCGACTAGCGGGGGGAAAAGAGACCCAGTACTTC
TRBD2	many	TRBJ2-1	TRBV12-3/TRBV12-4	CASSSPGTSHNEQFF	TGTGCCAGCAGTTCCCCCGGGACTAGTCACAATGAGCAGTTCTTC
TRBD2	NA	TRBJ2-7	TRBV18	CASSQGTSGDSYEQYF	TGTGCCAGCTCACAAGGGACTAGCGGTGACTCCTACGAGCAGTACTTC
NA	many	TRBJ1-5	TRBV21-1	CASSPYRGPCHQPQHF	TGTGCCAGCAGCCCCTACCGCGGTCCATGCCATCAGCCCCAGCATTTT
TRBD1	many	TRBJ2-2	TRBV15	CATSRTGPGELFF	TGTGCCACCAGTCGGACAGGGCCCGGGGAGCTGTTTTTT
NA	many	TRBJ1-1	TRBV14	CASSRVPGPATEAFF	TGTGCCAGCAGCCGGGTCCCGGGACCTGCCACTGAAGCTTTCTTT
NA	medium-sized	TRBJ1-2	TRBV5-5	CASSAGLLRGF	TGTGCCAGCAGCGCGGGACTCCTGAGGGGGTTC
NA	many	TRBJ2-3	TRBV7-8	CASTLGRDGYNQYF	TGTGCCAGCACCCTGGGACGGGACGGATACAATCAGTATTTT
NA	many	TRBJ1-4	TRBV5-1	CASSLGVSRALTNEKLFF	TGCGCCAGCAGCTTGGGCGTCTCGAGGGCTTTAACTAATGAAAAACTGTTTTTT
TRBD1	many	TRBJ2-7	TRBV7-6	CASEPGQGWLQYF	TGTGCCAGCGAGCCGGGACAGGGGTGGTTGCAGTACTTC